The next 19 T cell receptor beta chains were all read from a single sample in a study of T cell repertoires in cytomegalovirus infection. TCRdb re-derived calls from the reads in MiXCR, one entry per CDR3 protein. The table includes roughly 230,000 distinct CDR3 sequences, over 15% detected once. The sample comprised CD8+ T cells from PBMCs. The receptors derive from a human donor in good health (CMV status not recorded). Some clones in this sample may be carry-over from other donors' samples.

This clonotype was found once. It may be a read error: a sequence one base away is much more abundant. V usage is TRBV7-2 and J usage is TRBJ2-7; D is unresolved. CDR3 length: 14 residues. Trimming left V 3 bases short and J 0 bases short, with 9 bases between. Germline CDR1 and CDR2: SGHTA and FQGNSA. The CDR3 region has the DNA TGTGCCAGCAGCTTGAACATGTTCTCCTACGAGCAGTACTTC. As protein: CASSLNMFSYEQYF.

The chain uses TRBV12-3 or TRBV12-4 and TRBJ2-2, with TRBD1 matching 7 bases. The CDR3 sequence is 14 residues long. V dropped 5 bases and J dropped 7; count of bases not matched to a gene: 7. The CDR3: CASSPTGLGGELFF. CDR3 coding DNA: TGTGCCAGCAGTCCGACAGGGTTGGGCGGGGAGCTGTTTTTT.

CDR3 residues: CSARDLGPGERDNSPLHF. The CDR3 DNA follows: TGCAGTGCTAGAGATCTCGGGCCAGGGGAGAGGGATAATTCACCCCTCCACTTT. The chain uses TRBV20-1 and TRBJ1-6, with D perhaps matching TRBD1 (6 bases). V lost 0 bases, J lost 5 bases, and 20 bases lay in between. CDR3 length: 18 amino acids. Germline CDR1 reads DFQATT; CDR2 reads SNEGSKA (reference sequence).

This clonotype appeared a few times. The J gene is TRBJ2-7, the V gene TRBV29-1; D remains ambiguous. The CDR3 extends over 15 amino acids. The V gene's germline CDR1 is SQVTM and CDR2 ANQGSEA. Between the trimmed V and J ends, which lost 0 bases and 4 bases, there was a span of 16 bases. This chain's CDR3 is CSVEDGLHKEYEQYF. The CDR3 bases are TGCAGCGTTGAAGACGGGCTACACAAGGAGTACGAGCAGTACTTC.

This clonotype occurred many times. V usage is TRBV19 and J usage is TRBJ2-1, with D unresolved. CDR1 LNHDA and CDR2 SQIVND come from the germline V gene (reference sequence). Between the trimmed V and J ends, which lost 7 bases and 0 bases, there was a span of 7 bases. The CDR3 contains 13 residues. CDR3 in DNA: TGTGCCAGTAACAGCCTCTCCTACAATGAGCAGTTCTTC. It translates to CASNSLSYNEQFF.

This rearrangement joins TRBV29-1 to TRBJ2-7; maybe TRBD2 (6 bases). V was trimmed by 4 bases and J by 6 bases, leaving 13 bases between them. The CDR3 has 12 amino acids. The V gene's germline CDR1 is SQVTM and CDR2 ANQGSEA. The CDR3 sequence is CSVVDGGGEQYF. CDR3 DNA sequence: TGCAGCGTTGTCGACGGGGGAGGCGAGCAGTACTTC.

This clonotype was seen a few times. The chain combines TRBV5-1 with TRBJ1-6, with TRBD1 matching 7 bases. Germline CDR1 and CDR2: SGHRS and YFSETQ. V dropped 0 bases and J dropped 0; count of bases not matched to a gene: 6. This CDR3 is 18 amino acids long. For the CDR3, the DNA is TGCGCCAGCAGCTTGGGTCCCCGGGACAGCTCCTATAATTCACCCCTCCACTTT. As protein: CASSLGPRDSSYNSPLHF. The full variable domain, rest sourced from reference TRBV5-1 and TRBJ1-6, is KAGVTQTPRYLIKTRGQQVTLSCSPISGHRSVSWYQQTPGQGLQFLFEYFSETQRNKGNFPGRFSGRQFSNSRSEMNVSTLELGDSALYLCASSLGPRDSSYNSPLHFGNGTRLTVT.

This clonotype has a count of ten or more. The V gene is TRBV6-5, the J gene TRBJ1-5; 8 bases agree with TRBD1. The CDR3 covers 15 residues. The V segment lost 6 bases and the J segment 1 base; nucleotides outside the gene matches: 5. The germline gives CDR1 MNHEY, CDR2 SVGAGI. This CDR3 reads CASRQTGVSNQPQHF. The CDR3 DNA reads TGTGCCAGCAGACAGACAGGGGTGAGCAATCAGCCCCAGCATTTT.

This clonotype was observed a few times. V gene TRBV5-4 combines with J gene TRBJ1-1; D is unresolved. V shed 4 bases and J shed 4 bases, with 8 bases lying between them. Germline-derived CDR1 and CDR2 are SGHNT and YYREEE (reference sequence). This CDR3 has 12 residues. The CDR3 region has the DNA TGTGCCAGCAGCACAATTGGCACTGAAGCTTTCTTT. Translating it yields CASSTIGTEAFF.

This clonotype has ten or more counts. V usage is TRBV6-2 or TRBV6-3 and J usage is TRBJ1-5, with D tentatively TRBD1 (6 bases). Germline V gene data show CDR1 as MNHEY and CDR2 as SVGEGT. Trimming shortened V by 4 bases and J by 5 bases, and 18 bases separated the two germline ends. The CDR3 has 16 residues. The CDR3 protein is CASSSMEQGGDQPQHF. CDR3 nucleotides: TGTGCCAGCAGTTCAATGGAACAGGGTGGGGATCAGCCCCAGCATTTT.

This clonotype was observed a handful of times. This may arise from a read error, as a much more abundant clone is one base away. The V gene is TRBV7-6, the J gene TRBJ2-5; 10 bases line up with TRBD2. V was pared by 3 bases and J by 1 base, with 2 bases of the junction left unmatched. The germline CDR1 and CDR2 sequences are SGHVS and FNYEAQ. The CDR3 covers 15 residues. The DNA of the CDR3 is TGTGCCAGCAGCTTTAGCGGGGGGTCCCAAGAGACCCAGTACTTC. Translating it yields CASSFSGGSQETQYF.

The J gene is TRBJ2-1, the V gene TRBV20-1; D is perhaps TRBD1 or TRBD2 (5 bases each). Germline CDR1 is DFQATT and CDR2 is SNEGSKA (reference sequence). This CDR3 spans 16 amino acids. Trimming took 0 bases from V and 2 from J, leaving 14 bases between them. This CDR3 is CSARDKARGPYNEQFF. CDR3 in DNA: TGCAGTGCTAGAGATAAGGCCCGGGGCCCCTACAATGAGCAGTTCTTC.

This clonotype appeared a few times. V is TRBV20-1 and J is TRBJ2-7; 7 bases match TRBD1. From germline, CDR1 is DFQATT and CDR2 SNEGSKA (reference sequence). The CDR3 spans 13 residues. V trimming: 3 bases; J trimming: 2 bases; junction bases outside the gene matches: 4. DNA for the CDR3: TGCAGTGCTAGGCGACAGGGCGCCTACGAGCAGTACTTC. Amino acid sequence: CSARRQGAYEQYF.

In this sample, this clonotype turned up a few times. J is TRBJ1-5 and V is TRBV2, with D maybe TRBD1 (5 bases). Germline V gene data show CDR1 as SNHLY and CDR2 as FYNNEI. This CDR3 spans 14 amino acids. V lost 8 bases, J lost 0 bases, and 11 bases lay in between. CDR3 bases: TGTGCCAGCGGGGAGGGGCCTAGCAATCAGCCCCAGCATTTT. It specifies CASGEGPSNQPQHF.

The J gene is TRBJ2-4, the V gene TRBV7-6, with a tentative D call TRBD1 (5 bases). The V gene lost 5 bases and the J gene lost 0 bases, with 17 bases spanning the gap. Germline-derived CDR1 and CDR2 are SGHVS and FNYEAQ. The CDR3 totals 17 residues. CDR3 sequence: CASSTRETDRAKNIQYF. The DNA of the CDR3 is TGTGCCAGCAGCACACGAGAGACCGACAGAGCCAAAAACATTCAGTACTTC. Full variable domain (missing parts from reference TRBV7-6 and TRBJ2-4): GAGVSQSPRYKVTKRGQDVALRCDPISGHVSLYWYRQALGQGPEFLTYFNYEAQQDKSGLPNDRFSAERPEGSISTLTIQRTEQRDSAMYRCASSTRETDRAKNIQYFGAGTRLSVL.

In this sample, this clonotype turned up many times. This sequence joins TRBV10-3 and TRBJ2-1; D uncertain. V was pared by 3 bases and J by 7 bases, with 4 bases between. The CDR3 spans 11 residues. Germline CDR1 reads ENHRY; CDR2 reads SYGVKD. The CDR3 DNA is TGTGCCATCAGTGATGTGAATGAGCAGTTCTTC. It is translated as CAISDVNEQFF.

The chain has TRBV20-1 and TRBJ2-3; D is ambiguous. Trimming cost V 0 bases and J 2 bases, with 12 bases left between them. The germline V gene has CDR1 DFQATT and CDR2 SNEGSKA (reference sequence). This CDR3 region has 15 residues. The CDR3 DNA follows: TGCAGTGCTAGAGATGAAGGGCAGCTCACAGATACGCAGTATTTT. Amino acid sequence: CSARDEGQLTDTQYF.

This clonotype was counted only a few times. This sequence joins TRBV28 and TRBJ1-1, with TRBD1 as a possible D gene (6 bases). Trimming shortened V by 7 bases and J by 4 bases, and 22 bases separated the two germline ends. The CDR3 is 16 amino acids. The V gene's germline CDR1 is MDHEN and CDR2 SYDVKM. CDR3 coding DNA: TGTGCCAGCATCATAATGAGGGGGGCCTTAGGCACTGAAGCTTTCTTT. As protein: CASIIMRGALGTEAFF.

The sample holds a few counts of this clonotype. The chain joins TRBV20-1 to TRBJ1-2; D possibly corresponds to TRBD1 (5 bases). V was cut by 3 bases and J by 7 bases, with 21 bases left in between. Germline V CDR1 and CDR2: DFQATT, SNEGSKA (reference sequence). The CDR3 consists of 15 residues. The CDR3 DNA reads as TGCAGTGCTAGCCCCTCGTTACAGGCAGAAGGTGGCTACACCTTC. This codes for CSASPSLQAEGGYTF.